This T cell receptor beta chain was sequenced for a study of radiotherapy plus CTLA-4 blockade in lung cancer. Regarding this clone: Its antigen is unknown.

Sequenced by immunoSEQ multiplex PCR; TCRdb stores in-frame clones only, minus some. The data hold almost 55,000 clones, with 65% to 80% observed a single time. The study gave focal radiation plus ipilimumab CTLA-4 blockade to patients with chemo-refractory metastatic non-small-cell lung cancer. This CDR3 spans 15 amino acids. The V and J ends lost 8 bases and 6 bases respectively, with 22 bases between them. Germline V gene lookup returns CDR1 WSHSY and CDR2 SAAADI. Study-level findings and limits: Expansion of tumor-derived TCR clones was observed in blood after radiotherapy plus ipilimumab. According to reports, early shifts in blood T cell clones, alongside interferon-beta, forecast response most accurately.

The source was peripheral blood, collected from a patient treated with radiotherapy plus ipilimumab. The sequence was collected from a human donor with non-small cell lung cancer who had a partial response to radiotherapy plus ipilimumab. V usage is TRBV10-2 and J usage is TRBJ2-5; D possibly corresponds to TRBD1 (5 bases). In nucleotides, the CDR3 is TGCGCCAGCCGAGAGATGCAGGGTTTCGGCCAGACCCAGTACTTC. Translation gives CASREMQGFGQTQYF.